One sample yielded the 6 T cell receptor beta chains listed below, sequenced in a study of OX40 agonist ivuxolimab in advanced cancers. Libraries were made using the immunoSEQ multiplex PCR assay. TCRdb obtained this table from immuneACCESS and retained in-frame rearrangements with V and J assigned. These tables miss some clones; where compared with another copy, unresolved V genes account for less than half of the shortfall, and the remainder is unexplained. This sample comprises roughly 56,000 clones, about 85% of them detected only once. Less than 5.5% of the sample belongs to the ten largest clones. This specimen consisted of CD4+ or CD8+ T cells sorted from blood, obtained in a trial of the OX40 agonist ivuxolimab. Receptor source: an adult with an advanced solid tumor such as melanoma, head and neck, liver or kidney cancer.

The chain recombines TRBV19 with TRBJ2-1; 8 nucleotides agree with TRBD2. This CDR3 has 13 amino acids. V was clipped by 4 bases and J by 10 bases; unmatched bases: 6. From germline, CDR1 is LNHDA and CDR2 SQIVND (reference sequence). The CDR3 bases are TGTGCCAGTAGTAAAGACTTAGCGGGAGAGCAGTTCTTC. Protein product: CASSKDLAGEQFF.

The chain recombines TRBV27 with TRBJ2-3; D may correspond to TRBD1 or TRBD2 (5 bases each). CDR3 length equals 15 residues. Trimming took 6 bases from V and 5 from J, leaving 18 bases between them. Germline CDR1 and CDR2: MNHEY and SMNVEV (reference sequence). The CDR3 protein is CASRIGTRNVDTQYF. The CDR3 coding sequence is TGTGCCAGCAGAATCGGGACCCGGAATGTAGATACGCAGTATTTT.

This clone came up once. The rearrangement joins TRBV7-8 to TRBJ1-5; possible D gene TRBD1, 5 bases. V lost 5 bases, J lost 2 bases, and 10 bases lay in between. This CDR3 is built from 14 residues. In germline, CDR1 is SGHVS, CDR2 FQNEAQ. The CDR3: CASSPRGGNQPQHF. The CDR3 DNA follows: TGTGCCAGCAGCCCAAGGGGCGGCAATCAGCCCCAGCATTTT. The full variable domain, completed using reference TRBV7-8 and TRBJ1-5, is GAGVSQSPRYKVAKRGQDVALRCDPISGHVSLFWYQQALGQGPEFLTYFQNEAQLDKSGLPSDRFFAERPEGSVSTLKIQRTQQEDSAVYLCASSPRGGNQPQHFGDGTRLSIL.

This clone has just one count. The chain is built from TRBV5-1 and TRBJ2-5; D ambiguous. The V gene lost 4 bases and the J gene lost 5 bases, with 18 bases spanning the gap. CDR1 is SGHRS and CDR2 is YFSETQ in the germline V gene. This CDR3 comprises 15 residues. This chain's CDR3 is CASSRAPERRETQYF. CDR3 bases: TGCGCCAGCAGCAGGGCTCCCGAGCGAAGGGAGACCCAGTACTTC.

This rearrangement joins TRBV11-1 to TRBJ2-7; TRBD2 might be the D (6 bases). The CDR3 has 17 residues. The germline gives CDR1 SGHAT, CDR2 FQDESV (reference sequence). The ends were cut back, 5 bases at V and 6 bases at J, with 26 bases in the middle. The CDR3 sequence: CASSPRGGVFFGSEQYF. As DNA, the CDR3 is TGTGCCAGCAGCCCAAGGGGCGGGGTATTTTTCGGAAGCGAGCAGTACTTC.

The rearrangement joins TRBV2 to TRBJ2-5, with TRBD2 as a possible D gene (6 bases). The germline CDR1 and CDR2 sequences are SNHLY and FYNNEI. V was pared by 6 bases and J by 5 bases, with 7 bases between. The CDR3 contains 11 residues. CDR3 coding DNA: TGTGCCAGCAGCCTAGCGGAGACCCAGTACTTC. It translates to CASSLAETQYF.